This record covers a single TCR beta chain. The antigen it recognizes is unknown. No base-level quality is on record; no much larger clone is a single base apart. What the time point label conveys for this sample: about 28 days (+/-7) after the second vaccine dose. Because spike-specific TCR depth and breadth did not differ between the two schedules, AZD1222 recipients who got a second dose at roughly 4 weeks were pooled with those who got a second dose at roughly 12 weeks. Vaccinee samples were obtained from the UK trials COV001 and COV002, which included a single-blind randomized controlled phase 2/3 trial of AZD1222 (ChAdOx1 nCoV-19) in healthy adults. For TCRbeta chain sequencing, PBMC samples were collected from trial participants at day 0 and at day 28 after the second dose. This sample stems from a study of T cell responses to AZD1222 COVID-19 vaccine (dated by TCRdb to the early 2020s). Concerning the study at large: TCR sequencing was performed for about 250 trial participants, of whom about 210 were given two doses of AZD1222 and about 25 were given two doses of MenACWY control vaccine. Trial participants were enrolled by age into subgroups of 18-55, 56-69 and 70-plus years, and roughly 150, 30 and 60 TCR-sequenced participants, respectively, were included in these subgroups. Study-level results and caveats: Spike-specific TCR breadth and depth rose significantly after two AZD1222 doses compared with day 0 and with MenACWY recipients. Participants were mostly white British and included more females than males, and it was suggested by the authors that clonal diversity may have been underestimated. Nearly half of unique spike-specific TCRs reportedly recognized epitopes outside regions mutated in the B.1.351 and B.1.1.7 variants. The whole spike protein was spanned by vaccine-associated CD4 TCRs, and dominant responses were seen in regions 160-218 and 743-854. Conclusions about previously exposed vaccinees are limited, since just 5 or 6 AZD1222 recipients were seropositive for SARS-CoV-2 at baseline. No day 14 peak-response samples were available, so repertoires were characterized only after the peak T cell response. In the small 56-69-year group, the increase in depth fell short of significance, most likely because of low power.

Trimmed from V: 5 bases; trimmed from J: 1 base; junction bases lacking a gene match: 3. The germline V gene (reference sequence) gives CDR1 as GTSNPN and CDR2 as SVGIG. The CDR3, from cysteine to phenylalanine, totals 13 residues. The DNA shown is the 39-base CDR3, in frame from base 1. The CDR3 regions of human TCRbeta chains were subjected to immunosequencing. Concerning the study's data processing: TCRs in the repertoires were matched against a reference library of SARS-CoV-2-specific TCRs that had been generated with the MIRA antigen-specificity platform. Breadth was defined as the fraction of unique TCRs that were SARS-CoV-2-associated, and depth was defined as the fraction of total T cells that were SARS-CoV-2-associated. Using the MIRA data, each spike-specific TCR was assigned both to the spike region to which the TCR was reactive and to a CD4 or CD8 class. Log10-transformed breadth and depth values were compared by one-way ANOVA with Sidak's multiple comparisons tests. Entries here come from immuneACCESS through TCRdb and include only in-frame sequences with V and J called. Some clones fail to appear in such tables; in the studies checked, an unresolved V gene covers under half of the shortfall, and the cause of the remainder is unknown. For V, J and clone size, that table is used; D and trimming come from the DNA. The sample table contains about 150,000 clones; only one count was recorded for roughly 90% of them. The top ten clonotypes cover less than 1.6% of the sample.

Specimen: peripheral blood, collected 28 days after the second AZD1222 dose. Recombination joined TRBV30 with TRBJ1-1, with 8 bases matching TRBD1. The receptor comes from an adult who received the AZD1222 COVID-19 vaccine. The nucleotide sequence is TGTGCCTGGGCGGGACAGGCGAACACTGAAGCTTTCTTT. Its protein is CAWAGQANTEAFF. The full variable domain, completed from the reference TRBV30 and TRBJ1-1 proteins outside the CDR3, reads SQTIHQWPATLVQPVGSPLSLECTVEGTSNPNLYWYRQAAGRGLQLLFYSVGIGQISSEVPQNLSASRPQDRQFILSSKKLLLSDSGFYLCAWAGQANTEAFFGQGTRLTVV.